The 20 T cell receptor beta chains presented below share a single source sample, sequenced in a study of OX40 agonist ivuxolimab in advanced cancers. Sequencing used immunoSEQ multiplex PCR; TCRdb keeps in-frame clones, though not all of them. The sample shows about 45,000 clones, roughly 90% of them seen only once. The sample consisted of CD4+ or CD8+ T cells sorted from blood, taken in a trial of the OX40 agonist ivuxolimab. All receptors come from an adult with an advanced solid tumor such as melanoma, head and neck, liver or kidney cancer.

The chain carries TRBV5-1 and TRBJ2-5; D possibly corresponds to TRBD1 (6 bases). V dropped 4 bases and J dropped 5 bases, with 15 bases sitting between them. In germline, CDR1 is SGHRS, CDR2 YFSETQ. CDR3 length equals 14 residues. The CDR3 sequence: CASSGAGTWETQYF. The CDR3 DNA follows: TGCGCCAGCAGCGGCGCCGGGACATGGGAGACCCAGTACTTC.

By sample fraction, this clone is medium-sized. The CDR3 nucleotides read TGTGCCAGCAGTCAAATCGGTGTGGGGTTCGAGCAGTACTTC. This sequence encodes CASSQIGVGFEQYF. The chain links TRBV7-2 to TRBJ2-7; D call uncertain. The CDR3 is 14 amino acids. The germline gives CDR1 SGHTA, CDR2 FQGNSA. The V end was cut by 6 bases, the J end by 6 bases, with 18 bases between.

This chain links TRBV5-5 with TRBJ2-7, with D perhaps TRBD2 (6 bases). The V end was cut by 1 base, the J end by 3 bases, with 8 bases between. The CDR3 is 13 residues long. The germline V gene has CDR1 SGHKS and CDR2 YYEKEE (reference sequence). CDR3 in DNA: TGTGCCAGCAGCTTGTCGGGGGACTACGAGCAGTACTTC. It codes for CASSLSGDYEQYF. The variable domain in full, completed from reference TRBV5-5 and TRBJ2-7, reads DAGVTQSPTHLIKTRGQQVTLRCSPISGHKSVSWYQQVLGQGPQFIFQYYEKEERGRGNFPDRFSARQFPNYSSELNVNALLLGDSALYLCASSLSGDYEQYFGPGTRLTVT.

The chain carries TRBV5-1 and TRBJ2-1; no clear D gene. The V and J ends lost 4 bases and 5 bases respectively, with 4 bases between them. The CDR3 sequence is 11 residues long. The germline gives CDR1 SGHRS, CDR2 YFSETQ. The DNA for the CDR3 is TGCGCCAGCAGCGCGGACAATGAGCAGTTCTTC. Its protein is CASSADNEQFF.

The V gene is TRBV28, the J gene TRBJ1-2, with D uncertain. The V end was cut by 1 base, the J end by 8 bases, with 11 bases between. This CDR3 is built from 13 residues. CDR1 and CDR2 from the germline V gene are MDHEN and SYDVKM. This CDR3 reads CASSLSGPRGYTF. CDR3 DNA: TGTGCCAGCAGTTTATCCGGACCGAGGGGCTACACCTTC.

The chain couples TRBV5-1 to TRBJ2-3; no reliable D call. V dropped 2 bases and J dropped 0 bases, with 10 bases sitting between them. The CDR3 contains 15 residues. Germline V gives CDR1 SGHRS, CDR2 YFSETQ. CDR3 amino acids: CASSFLADSTDTQYF. CDR3 coding DNA: TGCGCCAGCAGCTTTTTAGCAGATAGCACAGATACGCAGTATTTT.

This clone was seen a single time. The chain has TRBV11-2 and TRBJ2-1, with TRBD2 identical over 10 bases. This CDR3 comprises 15 residues. V lost 3 bases, J lost 6 bases, and 5 bases stayed unmatched. Per the germline V gene, CDR1 is SGHAT and CDR2 is FQNNGV. CDR3 sequence reads: CASSLGLAGVNEQFF. As DNA, the CDR3 is TGTGCCAGCAGCTTGGGGCTAGCGGGAGTCAATGAGCAGTTCTTC. Using reference TRBV11-2 and TRBJ2-1 for the parts outside the CDR3, the full variable domain is EAGVAQSPRYKIIEKRQSVAFWCNPISGHATLYWYQQILGQGPKLLIQFQNNGVVDDSQLPKDRFSAERLKGVDSTLKIQPAKLEDSAVYLCASSLGLAGVNEQFFGPGTRLTVL.

This sequence joins TRBV7-7 and TRBJ2-3, with 9 nucleotides matching TRBD1. V lost 5 bases and J lost 3; bases outside the gene matches: 3. This CDR3 has 14 amino acids. The germline V gene has CDR1 SSHAT and CDR2 FNYEAQ (reference sequence). The CDR3 DNA follows: TGTGCCAGCAGCACAGGGGGCTGGACAGATACGCAGTATTTT. Amino acids: CASSTGGWTDTQYF.

This clone showed up just once. The chain joins TRBV11-2 to TRBJ2-1; 14 bases are a match to TRBD2. The V segment lost 2 bases and the J segment 3 bases; nucleotides outside the gene matches: 6. CDR1 and CDR2 (germline): SGHAT, FQNNGV. CDR3 length: 18 residues. In DNA form, the CDR3 reads TGTGCCAGCAGCTTAAAGGGACTAGCGGGAGTCAACTACAATGAGCAGTTCTTC. It is translated as CASSLKGLAGVNYNEQFF. The complete variable domain, with remaining parts taken from reference TRBV11-2 and TRBJ2-1, reads EAGVAQSPRYKIIEKRQSVAFWCNPISGHATLYWYQQILGQGPKLLIQFQNNGVVDDSQLPKDRFSAERLKGVDSTLKIQPAKLEDSAVYLCASSLKGLAGVNYNEQFFGPGTRLTVL.

In its sample, this clone was seen once. CDR3 bases: TGTGCCTGGAGTCCGGGGGGCCCCGAGTTCTTC. This encodes CAWSPGGPEFF. The chain couples TRBV30 to TRBJ2-1, with D possibly matching TRBD2 (7 bases). Germline values: CDR1 GTSNPN, CDR2 SVGIG (reference sequence). V was clipped by 2 bases and J by 14 bases, with 13 bases between them. The CDR3 contains 11 residues. Variable domain in full (rest from reference TRBV30 and TRBJ2-1): SQTIHQWPATLVQPVGSPLSLECTVEGTSNPNLYWYRQAAGRGLQLLFYSVGIGQISSEVPQNLSASRPQDRQFILSSKKLLLSDSGFYLCAWSPGGPEFFGPGTRLTVL.

V is TRBV5-1 and J is TRBJ2-7; D gene unclear. The CDR3 consists of 11 residues. Between the trimmed V and J ends, which lost 0 bases and 7 bases, there was a span of 5 bases. Germline loops: CDR1 SGHRS, CDR2 YFSETQ. The CDR3 here is CASSLAGEQYF. DNA for the CDR3: TGCGCCAGCAGCTTGGCAGGAGAGCAGTACTTC.

This clone has just one count. The chain links TRBV7-9 to TRBJ2-1, with 11 bases fitting TRBD2. Trimming took 3 bases from V and 1 from J; bases not matched to a gene: 11. Germline CDR1 and CDR2: SEHNR and FQNEAQ (reference sequence). The CDR3 has 19 amino acids. CDR3 protein: CASSLLGSGRAGSYNEQFF. The DNA of the CDR3 is TGTGCCAGCAGCTTGTTGGGTAGCGGGAGGGCCGGGTCCTACAATGAGCAGTTCTTC.

The genes are TRBV7-9 and TRBJ2-7; the D call may be TRBD1 or TRBD2 (5 bases each). Germline CDR1 reads SEHNR; CDR2 reads FQNEAQ (reference sequence). V was trimmed by 9 bases and J by 1 base, leaving 16 bases between them. This CDR3 contains 14 residues. The CDR3 bases are TGTGCCAGTCTGCCGTTTGAGGGGTCCTACGAGCAGTACTTC. This codes for CASLPFEGSYEQYF.

The chain uses TRBV5-8 and TRBJ1-2; unclear D gene. CDR1 SGHTS and CDR2 YDEGEE come from the germline V gene. Trimming cost V 4 bases and J 8 bases, with 15 bases left between them. The CDR3 has 13 residues. The DNA of the CDR3 is TGTGCCAGCAGCCTGGGCCCCCTTGGCGGCTACACCTTC. Translation gives CASSLGPLGGYTF.

The genes are TRBV6-5 and TRBJ2-7; no definite D call. The CDR3 covers 13 residues. V lost 0 bases and J 5 bases, leaving 8 bases between the germline ends. Germline CDR1 is MNHEY and CDR2 is SVGAGI. CDR3 amino acids: CASSYSTRHEQYF. The DNA of the CDR3 is TGTGCCAGCAGTTACTCGACTCGTCACGAGCAGTACTTC.

The rearrangement joins TRBV15 to TRBJ2-5; maybe TRBD2 (6 bases). CDR3 size: 15 residues. V lost 1 base and J 4 bases, leaving 13 bases between the germline ends. Germline V gene sequence: CDR1 LNHNV, CDR2 YYDKDF (reference sequence). The CDR3 loop reads CATSRAARGGETQYF. The CDR3 DNA reads as TGTGCCACCAGCAGAGCGGCAAGGGGAGGAGAGACCCAGTACTTC.

The chain carries TRBV25-1 and TRBJ1-1; weak D call: TRBD1 (6 bases). Germline CDR1 MGHDK, CDR2 SYGVNS. V was pared by 3 bases and J by 8 bases, with 16 bases between. The CDR3 runs to 14 residues. CDR3 region: CASSEQGRGREAFF. The CDR3 bases are TGTGCCAGCAGTGAGCAGGGGCGGGGGAGGGAAGCTTTCTTT.

The chain joins TRBV27 to TRBJ2-5, with D possibly matching TRBD2 (5 bases). Trimming took 4 bases from V and 11 from J, leaving 17 bases between them. The CDR3 spans 13 residues. Germline lookup yields CDR1 MNHEY and CDR2 SMNVEV (reference sequence). The CDR3 loop reads CASSSGTEDEQYF. The CDR3 bases are TGTGCCAGCAGTTCGGGCACGGAGGACGAACAGTACTTC.

The CDR3 coding sequence is TGCGCCAGCAGCTACGGACAGGGAGCGGAGACCCAGTACTTC. Amino acid sequence: CASSYGQGAETQYF. The J gene is TRBJ2-5, the V gene TRBV5-1, with 8 bases fitting TRBD1. Germline CDR1 reads SGHRS; CDR2 reads YFSETQ. This CDR3 comprises 14 residues. V dropped 3 bases and J dropped 5; count of bases not matched to a gene: 6. The variable domain in full, completed from reference TRBV5-1 and TRBJ2-5, reads KAGVTQTPRYLIKTRGQQVTLSCSPISGHRSVSWYQQTPGQGLQFLFEYFSETQRNKGNFPGRFSGRQFSNSRSEMNVSTLELGDSALYLCASSYGQGAETQYFGPGTRLLVL.

The CDR3 is CASSLATGRGGQPQHF. In DNA, the CDR3 is TGTGCCAGCAGCTTGGCTACAGGGCGGGGAGGCCAGCCCCAGCATTTT. The chain has TRBV7-8 and TRBJ1-5; weak D call: TRBD1 (6 bases). Trimming took off 3 bases at V and 7 bases at J, with 19 bases between the two ends. CDR1 and CDR2 from the germline V gene are SGHVS and FQNEAQ. This CDR3 spans 16 amino acids.